The 24 T cell receptor beta chains reported below all come from one sample, sequenced in a study of technical replicates of blood from several donors. Assay: immunoSEQ multiplex PCR; the TCRdb copy retains only in-frame clones and omits some. This sample has approximately 74,000 clones, with nearly 98% found just once. Material: T cells isolated from PBMCs. These TCRs come from a human donor in good health.

This chain connects TRBV6-4 to TRBJ2-3, with a weak D call TRBD2 (6 bases). Trimming pared 6 bases from V and 0 bases from J, leaving 10 bases between. CDR1 MRHNA and CDR2 SNTAGT come from the germline V gene. The CDR3 runs to 14 residues. Here the CDR3 reads CASSGSESTDTQYF. In DNA form, the CDR3 reads TGTGCCAGCAGCGGGAGCGAGAGCACAGATACGCAGTATTTT.

The chain couples TRBV7-3 to TRBJ2-2; the D gene is possibly TRBD1 (5 bases). Trimming stripped 5 bases from V and 0 bases from J, with 10 bases between. Germline V CDR1 and CDR2: SGHTA, FQGTGA. The CDR3 loop spans 15 amino acids. The CDR3 loop is CASSPQAANTGELFF. In nucleotides, the CDR3 is TGTGCCAGCAGCCCACAGGCGGCGAACACCGGGGAGCTGTTTTTT.

As DNA, the CDR3 is TGCGCCAGCAGCTTGTTGACAGGGTATAAGAACGAGCAGTACTTC. It yields the protein CASSLLTGYKNEQYF. The V gene is TRBV5-1, the J gene TRBJ2-7; 7 nucleotides agree with TRBD1. Per germline, CDR1 SGHRS and CDR2 YFSETQ. This CDR3 has 15 amino acids. The V and J ends lost 1 base and 5 bases, in that order; junction bases with no gene match: 9.

V and J are TRBV6-6 and TRBJ2-7; D unresolved. CDR1 is MNHNY, CDR2 SVGAGI, per germline (reference sequence). This CDR3 region has 13 residues. Between the trimmed V and J ends, which lost 3 bases and 2 bases, there was a span of 8 bases. CDR3 residues: CASSYLEAYEQYF. CDR3 nucleotides: TGTGCCAGCAGTTATTTAGAGGCCTACGAGCAGTACTTC.

The CDR3 loop reads CASSGLQTNSYNEQFF. CDR3 nucleotide sequence: TGTGCCAGCAGCGGGCTTCAGACAAACTCCTACAATGAGCAGTTCTTC. The chain recombines TRBV5-6 with TRBJ2-1, with no clear D. V was pared by 4 bases and J by 0 bases, with 14 bases between. Germline-derived CDR1 and CDR2 are SGHDT and YYEEEE. This CDR3 is 16 amino acids long.

The rearrangement joins TRBV30 to TRBJ2-3; tentatively, D is TRBD2 (6 bases). Trimming took 5 bases from V and 4 from J, leaving 19 bases between them. The CDR3 consists of 15 residues. Germline lookup yields CDR1 GTSNPN and CDR2 SVGIG (reference sequence). CDR3 DNA sequence: TGTGCCTGGGCAGTAAGGGATTCGGGGGCAGATACGCAGTATTTT. Translating gives CAWAVRDSGADTQYF.

The genes are TRBV6-1 and TRBJ1-2, with unresolved D. This CDR3 region has 12 residues. The V and J ends lost 7 bases and 8 bases respectively, with 14 bases between them. Germline V gene data show CDR1 as MNHNS and CDR2 as SASEGT. The CDR3 nucleotides read TGTGCCAGCACCTTAGGAGCGGGGGGCTACACCTTC. Amino acid sequence: CASTLGAGGYTF.

The V call is TRBV9, the J call TRBJ1-3; D gene uncertain. Germline CDR1 and CDR2: SGDLS and YYNGEE. Trimming took off 0 bases at V and 1 base at J, with 11 bases between the two ends. The CDR3 has 16 amino acids. CDR3 residues: CASSVDWSLSGNTIYF. Written as DNA, the CDR3 is TGTGCCAGCAGCGTAGATTGGAGTTTATCTGGAAACACCATATATTTT.

A single count supports this clone. This chain links TRBV27 with TRBJ2-7; no clear D. Trimming removed 7 bases at V and 3 bases at J, with 16 bases between. Germline CDR1 and CDR2: MNHEY and SMNVEV (reference sequence). CDR3 length: 14 residues. CDR3 nucleotides: TGTGCCAGCAAGCCGTCTCCTTTATTCTACGAGCAGTACTTC. Protein sequence: CASKPSPLFYEQYF.

This rearrangement joins TRBV5-1 to TRBJ2-3; no definite D call. This CDR3 contains 12 residues. The V gene's germline CDR1 is SGHRS and CDR2 YFSETQ. The V end was cut by 4 bases, the J end by 4 bases, with 7 bases between. The CDR3 protein is CASSPESDTQYF. The DNA of the CDR3 is TGCGCCAGCAGCCCAGAATCAGATACGCAGTATTTT.

The chain uses TRBV9 and TRBJ2-7, with 10 bases matching TRBD2. The CDR3 is made up of 17 amino acids. V was clipped by 4 bases and J by 5 bases; unmatched bases: 15. CDR1 is SGDLS and CDR2 is YYNGEE in the germline V gene. In DNA form, the CDR3 reads TGTGCCAGCAGCCCCGGCCTAGCGGGAGACTTGAGGAACGAGCAGTACTTC. This encodes CASSPGLAGDLRNEQYF.

This chain links TRBV28 with TRBJ2-2; maybe TRBD2 (6 bases). Germline values: CDR1 MDHEN, CDR2 SYDVKM. Trimming took off 2 bases at V and 6 bases at J, with 13 bases between the two ends. This CDR3 contains 15 residues. The CDR3 sequence: CASSLNNGGPGELFF. Here the CDR3 DNA reads TGTGCCAGCAGTTTAAATAATGGAGGGCCCGGGGAGCTGTTTTTT.

The chain employs TRBV30 and TRBJ1-2; 7 bases agree with TRBD1. Germline V gives CDR1 GTSNPN, CDR2 SVGIG (reference sequence). The CDR3 has 15 residues. The V gene end was trimmed by 4 bases and the J gene end by 3 bases; junction bases not matched to a gene: 11. CDR3 bases: TGTGCCTGGACCCAATTTCCGGGACAGTACTATGGCTACACCTTC. It is translated as CAWTQFPGQYYGYTF.

The genes are TRBV9 and TRBJ2-1, with 11 bases matching TRBD2. This CDR3 spans 16 amino acids. The V gene's germline CDR1 is SGDLS and CDR2 YYNGEE. The junction had 4 bases not matched to a gene; V was cut back by 1 base and J by 4 bases. CDR3 sequence: CASSVLAGGAYNEQFF. CDR3 coding DNA: TGTGCCAGCAGCGTACTAGCGGGGGGCGCGTACAATGAGCAGTTCTTC.

J is TRBJ1-1 and V is TRBV6-5, with 7 nucleotides matching TRBD1. The CDR3 runs 14 residues. Losses at the gene ends were 5 bases for V and 1 base for J; bases not matched to a gene: 4. Germline CDR1 is MNHEY and CDR2 is SVGAGI. The CDR3: CASSKGQTNTEAFF. The DNA of the CDR3 is TGTGCCAGCAGTAAGGGACAGACGAACACTGAAGCTTTCTTT.

The chain links TRBV14 to TRBJ2-7; TRBD2 might be the D (5 bases). Trimming pared 4 bases from V and 2 bases from J, leaving 15 bases between. The CDR3 totals 15 residues. The V gene's germline CDR1 is SGHDN and CDR2 FVKESK. The CDR3 coding sequence is TGTGCCAGCAGCCGTCGAGGAGGCCCTACCTACGAGCAGTACTTC. As protein: CASSRRGGPTYEQYF.

The chain has TRBV15 and TRBJ1-5; the match to TRBD1 covers 11 bases. With V trimmed by 2 bases and J by 6 bases, 6 bases remained unmatched. Germline values: CDR1 LNHNV, CDR2 YYDKDF (reference sequence). This CDR3 is built from 16 residues. This chain's CDR3 is CATSRPDRGLGQPQHF. CDR3 bases: TGTGCCACCAGCAGACCGGACAGGGGGCTCGGTCAGCCCCAGCATTTT.

The CDR3 region is CASSLELAGLYEQYF. The CDR3 DNA is TGTGCCAGCAGTTTAGAACTAGCGGGACTCTACGAGCAGTACTTC. This chain connects TRBV27 to TRBJ2-7, with TRBD2 matching 10 bases. The V and J ends lost 2 bases and 3 bases, in that order; junction bases with no gene match: 4. Germline CDR1 reads MNHEY; CDR2 reads SMNVEV (reference sequence). CDR3 length: 15 amino acids.

The chain combines TRBV10-2 with TRBJ1-1, with D perhaps matching TRBD1 (6 bases). The V gene's germline CDR1 is WSHSY and CDR2 SAAADI. V was cut by 0 bases and J by 1 base, with 9 bases left in between. This CDR3 spans 15 amino acids. The CDR3 reads CASSESSGQNTEAFF. The CDR3 DNA follows: TGCGCCAGCAGTGAGTCGTCGGGACAGAACACTGAAGCTTTCTTT.

This clone was seen once. The chain joins TRBV11-2 to TRBJ2-1, with D unresolved. V shed 3 bases and J shed 15 bases, with 18 bases lying between them. This CDR3 comprises 13 residues. The germline V gene has CDR1 SGHAT and CDR2 FQNNGV. This CDR3 is CASSFGRSHHLFF. The DNA of the CDR3 is TGTGCCAGCAGCTTCGGTAGGAGTCACCATCTGTTCTTC.

The chain joins TRBV27 to TRBJ2-7; D is perhaps TRBD1 (7 bases). The CDR3 is 14 residues long. Germline V gene lookup returns CDR1 MNHEY and CDR2 SMNVEV (reference sequence). Trimming pared 5 bases from V and 5 bases from J, leaving 16 bases between. CDR3 amino acids: CASSGGTVVHEQYF. CDR3 bases: TGTGCCAGCAGTGGCGGGACAGTCGTCCACGAGCAGTACTTC.

This chain connects TRBV7-9 to TRBJ2-2, with 9 bases fitting TRBD2. With 5 bases clipped from V and 6 bases from J, the junction kept 13 bases outside the gene matches. Looked up from germline, CDR1 is SEHNR and CDR2 is FQNEAQ (reference sequence). The CDR3 consists of 17 residues. The CDR3: CASSLLISGGFSGELFF. CDR3 bases: TGTGCCAGCAGCCTACTCATAAGCGGGGGGTTCTCCGGGGAGCTGTTTTTT.

J is TRBJ1-1 and V is TRBV18; 7 positions match TRBD1. Germline CDR1 KGHSH, CDR2 LQKENI. CDR3 length: 14 amino acids. Trimming took 0 bases from V and 7 from J; bases not matched to a gene: 5. The CDR3, as DNA: TGTGCCAGCTCACCACCGGGACAGAATCGTGAAGCTTTCTTT. It encodes CASSPPGQNREAFF.

The gene calls are TRBV7-3 and TRBJ1-1, with D tentatively TRBD1 (5 bases). CDR1 is SGHTA, CDR2 FQGTGA, per germline. This CDR3 has 15 residues. V lost 2 bases and J 0 bases, leaving 10 bases between the germline ends. The CDR3 loop reads CASSLSGGVNTEAFF. The CDR3 bases are TGTGCCAGCAGCTTATCCGGGGGAGTGAACACTGAAGCTTTCTTT.